The next 4 T cell receptor beta chains were all read from a single sample in a study of T cell responses to AZD1222 COVID-19 vaccine. Assay: immunoSEQ multiplex PCR; the TCRdb copy retains only in-frame clones and omits some. The data contain approximately 120,000 clones, 70% to 90% of them seen just once; the ten biggest clones take up about 4.3%. This material consisted of peripheral blood, taken on day 0 of AZD1222 vaccination. The receptors originated from an adult in good health.

The J gene is TRBJ1-1, the V gene TRBV12-3 or TRBV12-4; weak D call: TRBD1 (5 bases). This CDR3 region has 11 residues. Deletions cut 8 bases from V and 10 bases from J, with 14 bases between. The CDR3: CASGGGDLAFF. CDR3 in DNA: TGTGCCAGCGGGGGAGGGGACCTAGCTTTCTTT.

CDR3 region: CSVVGPRPPYEQYF. CDR3 DNA sequence: TGCAGCGTTGTGGGGCCAAGGCCACCCTACGAGCAGTACTTC. The chain has TRBV29-1 and TRBJ2-7; tentatively, D is TRBD1 (5 bases). V was shortened by 4 bases and J by 2 bases, with 15 bases between the two germline ends. The germline CDR1 and CDR2 sequences are SQVTM and ANQGSEA. This CDR3 has 14 amino acids.

This clone appeared once. V is TRBV24-1 and J is TRBJ2-5; 10 bases map to TRBD2. The germline gives CDR1 KGHDR, CDR2 SFDVKD. Trimming removed 3 bases from V and 3 bases from J; junction bases left unmatched: 0. CDR3 size: 14 residues. CDR3 region: CATSDGTSEETQYF. The CDR3 region has the DNA TGTGCCACCAGTGATGGGACTAGCGAAGAGACCCAGTACTTC.

The J gene is TRBJ2-1, the V gene TRBV4-1; D possibly matches TRBD1 or TRBD2 (6 bases each). The length of the CDR3 is 15 residues. V was trimmed by 4 bases and J by 9 bases, leaving 19 bases between them. CDR1 and CDR2 (germline): MGHRA, YSYEKL. CDR3 amino acids: CASSPGGPPEIEQFF. CDR3 coding DNA: TGCGCCAGCAGCCCCGGGGGCCCCCCAGAAATTGAGCAGTTCTTC.